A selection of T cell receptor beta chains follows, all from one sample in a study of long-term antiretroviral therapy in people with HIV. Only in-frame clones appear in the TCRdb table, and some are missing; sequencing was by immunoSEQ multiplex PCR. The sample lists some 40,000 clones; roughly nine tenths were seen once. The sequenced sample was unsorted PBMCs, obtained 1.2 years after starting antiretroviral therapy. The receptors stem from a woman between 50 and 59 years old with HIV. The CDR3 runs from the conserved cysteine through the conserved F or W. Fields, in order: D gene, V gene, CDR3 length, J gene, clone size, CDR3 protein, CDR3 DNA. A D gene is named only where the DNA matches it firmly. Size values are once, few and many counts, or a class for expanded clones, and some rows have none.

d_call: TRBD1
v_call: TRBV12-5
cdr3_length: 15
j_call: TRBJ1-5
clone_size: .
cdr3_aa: CASGMDRGLGQPQHF
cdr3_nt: TGTGCTAGTGGTATGGACAGGGGGCTAGGTCAGCCCCAGCATTTT

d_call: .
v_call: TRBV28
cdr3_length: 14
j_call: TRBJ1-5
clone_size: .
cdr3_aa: CASSPGSGNQPQHF
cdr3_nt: TGTGCCAGCAGCCCAGGGTCTGGCAATCAGCCCCAGCATTTT

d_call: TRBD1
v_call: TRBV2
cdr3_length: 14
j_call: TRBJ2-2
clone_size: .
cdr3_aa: CASSRDRGTGELFF
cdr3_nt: TGTGCCAGCAGTCGGGACAGGGGAACCGGGGAGCTGTTTTTT

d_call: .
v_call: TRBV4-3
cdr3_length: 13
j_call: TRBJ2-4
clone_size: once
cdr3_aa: CASSQGVRDIQYF
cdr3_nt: TGCGCCAGCAGCCAGGGTGTTAGGGACATTCAGTACTTC

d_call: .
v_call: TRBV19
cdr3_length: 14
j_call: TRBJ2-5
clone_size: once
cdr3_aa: CASQDPTSPETQYF
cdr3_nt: TGTGCCAGTCAAGACCCAACTTCCCCAGAGACCCAGTACTTC

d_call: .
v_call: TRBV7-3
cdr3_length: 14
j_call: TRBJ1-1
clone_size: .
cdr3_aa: CASSLEGQGTEAFF
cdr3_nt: TGTGCCAGCAGCTTGGAGGGGCAGGGGACTGAAGCTTTCTTT

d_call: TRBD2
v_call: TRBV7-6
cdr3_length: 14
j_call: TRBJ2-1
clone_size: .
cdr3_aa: CASSPVTSGGEQFF
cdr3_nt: TGTGCCAGCAGCCCGGTGACTAGCGGGGGTGAGCAGTTCTTC

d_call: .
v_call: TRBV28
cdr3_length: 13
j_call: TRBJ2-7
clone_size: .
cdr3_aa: CASSLSDSYEQYF
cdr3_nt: TGTGCCAGCAGTTTATCGGACAGCTACGAGCAGTACTTC

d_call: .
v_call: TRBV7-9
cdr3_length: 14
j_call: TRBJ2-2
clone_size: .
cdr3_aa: CASSRDSPTGELFF
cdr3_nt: TGTGCCAGCAGCCGCGACAGCCCCACCGGGGAGCTGTTTTTT

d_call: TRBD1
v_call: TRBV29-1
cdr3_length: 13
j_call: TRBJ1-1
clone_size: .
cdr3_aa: CSAQTGGSTEAFF
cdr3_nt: TGCAGCGCACAGACAGGGGGTAGCACTGAAGCTTTCTTT

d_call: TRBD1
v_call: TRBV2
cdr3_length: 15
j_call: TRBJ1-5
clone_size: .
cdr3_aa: CASRILGQGNQPQHF
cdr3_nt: TGTGCCAGCAGAATACTGGGACAGGGGAATCAGCCCCAGCATTTT

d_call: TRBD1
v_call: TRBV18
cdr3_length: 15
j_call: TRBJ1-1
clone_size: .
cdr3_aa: CASSPGQAVNTEAFF
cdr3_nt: TGTGCCAGCTCACCGGGACAGGCCGTGAACACTGAAGCTTTCTTT

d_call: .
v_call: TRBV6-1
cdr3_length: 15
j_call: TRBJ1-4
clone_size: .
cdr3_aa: CASSEWGEPNEKLFF
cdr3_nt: TGTGCCAGCAGTGAATGGGGGGAACCTAATGAAAAACTGTTTTTT

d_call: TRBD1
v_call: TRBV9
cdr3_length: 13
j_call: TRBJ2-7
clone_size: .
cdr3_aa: CASSASDRDGQYF
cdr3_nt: TGTGCCAGCAGCGCATCGGACAGGGACGGGCAGTACTTC

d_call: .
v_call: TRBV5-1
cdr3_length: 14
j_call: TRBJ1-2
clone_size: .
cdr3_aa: CASSPGGRNYGYTF
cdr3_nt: TGCGCCAGCAGTCCCGGGGGACGGAACTATGGCTACACCTTC

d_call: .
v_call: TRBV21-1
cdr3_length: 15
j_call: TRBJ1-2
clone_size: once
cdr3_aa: CASSERARPSCGYTF
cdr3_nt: TGTGCCAGCAGCGAAAGGGCCCGGCCAAGTTGTGGCTACACCTTC

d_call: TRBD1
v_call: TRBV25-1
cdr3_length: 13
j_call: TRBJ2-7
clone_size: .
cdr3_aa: CASRGQGVYEQYF
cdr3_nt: TGTGCCAGCAGGGGACAGGGAGTCTACGAGCAGTACTTC

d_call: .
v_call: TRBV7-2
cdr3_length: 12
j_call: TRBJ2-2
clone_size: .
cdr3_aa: CASSFQTGELFF
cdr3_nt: TGTGCCAGCAGCTTCCAAACCGGGGAGCTGTTTTTT

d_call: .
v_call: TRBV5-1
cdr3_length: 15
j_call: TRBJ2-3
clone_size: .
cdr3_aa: CASSPGLGYTDTQYF
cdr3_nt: TGCGCCAGCAGCCCCGGGCTAGGCTACACAGATACGCAGTATTTT

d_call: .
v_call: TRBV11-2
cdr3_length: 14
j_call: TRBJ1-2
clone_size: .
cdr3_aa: CASSLDVGNYGYTF
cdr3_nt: TGTGCCAGCAGCTTAGATGTAGGGAACTATGGCTACACCTTC

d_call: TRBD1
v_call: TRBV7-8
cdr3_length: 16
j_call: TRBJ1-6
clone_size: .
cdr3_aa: CASSLGTGGANSPLHF
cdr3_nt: TGTGCCAGCAGCTTAGGGACAGGGGGCGCAAATTCACCCCTCCACTTT

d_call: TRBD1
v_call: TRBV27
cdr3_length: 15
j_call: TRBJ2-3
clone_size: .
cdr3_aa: CASSPGQGKGDTQYF
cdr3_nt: TGTGCCAGCAGCCCGGGACAGGGGAAAGGAGATACGCAGTATTTT

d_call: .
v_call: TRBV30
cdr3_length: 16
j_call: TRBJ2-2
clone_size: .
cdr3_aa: CAWSVRGTENTGELFF
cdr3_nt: TGTGCCTGGAGTGTAAGGGGGACGGAGAACACCGGGGAGCTGTTTTTT

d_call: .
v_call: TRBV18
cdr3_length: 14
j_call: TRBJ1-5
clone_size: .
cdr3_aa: CASSPWGGDQPQHF
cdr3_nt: TGTGCCAGCTCACCGTGGGGGGGGGATCAGCCCCAGCATTTT

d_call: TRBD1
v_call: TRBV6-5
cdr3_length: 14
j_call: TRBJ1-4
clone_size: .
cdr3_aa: CASSYSGTGEKLFF
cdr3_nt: TGTGCCAGCAGTTACTCGGGGACAGGGGAAAAACTGTTTTTT

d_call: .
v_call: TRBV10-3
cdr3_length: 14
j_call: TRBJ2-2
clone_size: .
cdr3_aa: CAISDQLDTGELFF
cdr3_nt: TGTGCCATCAGTGATCAGCTAGACACCGGGGAGCTGTTTTTT

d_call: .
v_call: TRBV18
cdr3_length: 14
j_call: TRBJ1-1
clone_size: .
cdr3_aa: CASSPPLGDTEAFF
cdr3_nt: TGTGCCAGCTCACCCCCTTTGGGGGACACTGAAGCTTTCTTT

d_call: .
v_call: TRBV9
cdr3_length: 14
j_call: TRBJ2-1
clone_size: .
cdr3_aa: CASSGPRGVASPFF
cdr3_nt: TGTGCCAGCAGCGGACCCCGCGGGGTAGCGTCGCCGTTCTTC

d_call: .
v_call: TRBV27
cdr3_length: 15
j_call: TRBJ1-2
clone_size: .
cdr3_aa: CASSPGRREHYGYTF
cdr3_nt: TGTGCCAGCAGCCCCGGGCGGAGAGAGCACTATGGCTACACCTTC

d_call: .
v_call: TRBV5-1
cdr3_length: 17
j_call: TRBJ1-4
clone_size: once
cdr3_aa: CASSPLGGASSTAKLFF
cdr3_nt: TGCGCCAGCAGCCCGCTGGGGGGCGCAAGCTCCACCGCAAAACTGTTTTTT

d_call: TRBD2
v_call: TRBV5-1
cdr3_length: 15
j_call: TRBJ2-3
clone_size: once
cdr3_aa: CASSVRGGDTDTQYF
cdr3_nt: TGCGCCAGCAGCGTGCGCGGGGGGGACACAGATACGCAGTATTTT

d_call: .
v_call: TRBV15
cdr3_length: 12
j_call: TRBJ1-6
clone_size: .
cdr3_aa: CATSRTGSPLHF
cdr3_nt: TGTGCCACCAGCAGAACAGGTTCACCCCTCCACTTT

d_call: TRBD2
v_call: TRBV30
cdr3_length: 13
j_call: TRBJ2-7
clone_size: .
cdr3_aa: CAWTSGGKRKQYF
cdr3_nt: TGTGCCTGGACTAGCGGGGGGAAGAGGAAGCAGTACTTC

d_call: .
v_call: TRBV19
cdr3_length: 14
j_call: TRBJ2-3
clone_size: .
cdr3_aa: CASTTSVSTDTQYF
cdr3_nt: TGTGCCAGTACCACCTCCGTAAGCACAGATACGCAGTATTTT

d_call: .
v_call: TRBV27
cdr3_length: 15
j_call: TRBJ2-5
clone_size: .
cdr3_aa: CASSLLVGIQETQYF
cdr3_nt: TGTGCCAGCAGTTTATTGGTGGGGATACAAGAGACCCAGTACTTC

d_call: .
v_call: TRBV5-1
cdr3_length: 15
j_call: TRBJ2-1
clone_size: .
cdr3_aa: CASSPGQGTYNEQFF
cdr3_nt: TGCGCCAGCAGCCCGGGTCAGGGAACCTACAATGAGCAGTTCTTC

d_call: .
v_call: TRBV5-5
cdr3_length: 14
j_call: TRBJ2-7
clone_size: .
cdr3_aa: CASSFGAGLYEQYF
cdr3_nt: TGTGCCAGCAGCTTCGGGGCTGGACTCTACGAGCAGTACTTC

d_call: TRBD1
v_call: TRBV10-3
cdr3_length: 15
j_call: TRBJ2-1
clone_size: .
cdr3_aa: CAISDPGQGTYEQFF
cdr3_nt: TGTGCCATCAGTGATCCTGGACAGGGGACATATGAGCAGTTCTTC

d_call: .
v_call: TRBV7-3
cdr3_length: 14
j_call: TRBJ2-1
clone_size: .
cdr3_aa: CASSSTLTPNEQFF
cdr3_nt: TGTGCCAGCAGCTCCACCCTAACACCCAATGAGCAGTTCTTC

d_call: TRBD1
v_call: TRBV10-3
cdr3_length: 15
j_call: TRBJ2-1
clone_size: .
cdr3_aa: CAISQDRGEDNEQFF
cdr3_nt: TGTGCCATCAGCCAGGACAGGGGAGAGGACAATGAGCAGTTCTTC

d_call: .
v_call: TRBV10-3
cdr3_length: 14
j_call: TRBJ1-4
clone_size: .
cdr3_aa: CAISEGGSNEKLFF
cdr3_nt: TGTGCCATCAGTGAGGGGGGTTCTAATGAAAAACTGTTTTTT

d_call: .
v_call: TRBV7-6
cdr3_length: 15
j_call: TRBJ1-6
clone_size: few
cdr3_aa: CASSLFQGTNSPLHF
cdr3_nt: TGTGCCAGCAGCTTATTCCAGGGGACTAATTCACCCCTCCACTTT

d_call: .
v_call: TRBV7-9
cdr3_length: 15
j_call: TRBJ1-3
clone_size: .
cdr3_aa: CASSLQQGVGNTIYF
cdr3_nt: TGTGCCAGCAGCTTACAACAGGGTGTTGGAAACACCATATATTTT

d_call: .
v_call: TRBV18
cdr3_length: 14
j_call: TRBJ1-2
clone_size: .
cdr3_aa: CASSPLQGLYGYTF
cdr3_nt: TGTGCCAGCTCACCACTACAGGGACTCTATGGCTACACCTTC

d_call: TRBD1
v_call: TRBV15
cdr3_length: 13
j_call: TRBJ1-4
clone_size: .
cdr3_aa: CAIRGQGDEKLFF
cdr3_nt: TGTGCCATTCGGGGACAGGGGGATGAAAAACTGTTTTTT

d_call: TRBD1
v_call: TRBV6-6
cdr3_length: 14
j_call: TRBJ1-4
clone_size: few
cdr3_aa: CASSLSGQGMTPCF
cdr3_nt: TGTGCCAGCAGTTTATCGGGACAGGGGATGACCCCGTGCTTT

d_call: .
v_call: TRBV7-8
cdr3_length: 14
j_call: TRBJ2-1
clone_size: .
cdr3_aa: CASSPMNSYNEQFF
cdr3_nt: TGTGCCAGCAGCCCGATGAACTCCTACAATGAGCAGTTCTTC

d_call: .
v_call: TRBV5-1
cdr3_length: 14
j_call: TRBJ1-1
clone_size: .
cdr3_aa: CASSLGRGNTEAFF
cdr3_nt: TGCGCCAGCAGCTTGGGGCGGGGGAACACTGAAGCTTTCTTT

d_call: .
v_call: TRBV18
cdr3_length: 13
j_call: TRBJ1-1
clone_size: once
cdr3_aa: CASSPLGGTEAFF
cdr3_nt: TGTGCCAGCTCACCACTGGGGGGCACTGAAGCTTTCTTT